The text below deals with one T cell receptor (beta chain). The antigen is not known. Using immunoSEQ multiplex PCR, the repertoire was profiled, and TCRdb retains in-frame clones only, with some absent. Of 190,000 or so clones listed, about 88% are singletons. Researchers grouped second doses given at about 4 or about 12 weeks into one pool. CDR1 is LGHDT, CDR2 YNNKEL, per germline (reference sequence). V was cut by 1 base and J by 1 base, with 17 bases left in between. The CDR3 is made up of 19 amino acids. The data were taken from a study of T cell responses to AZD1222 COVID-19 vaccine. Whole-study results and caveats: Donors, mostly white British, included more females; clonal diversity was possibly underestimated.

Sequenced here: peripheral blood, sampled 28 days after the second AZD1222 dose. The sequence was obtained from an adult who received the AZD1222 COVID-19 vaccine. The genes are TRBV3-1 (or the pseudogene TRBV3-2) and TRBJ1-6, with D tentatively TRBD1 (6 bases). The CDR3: CASSQAVPGGRSYNSPLHF. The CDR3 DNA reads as TGTGCCAGCAGCCAAGCGGTCCCGGGGGGCCGGTCCTATAATTCACCCCTCCACTTT.